This TCR beta chain was identified in a study of vaccination effects on CD4 cells after COVID-19. About the research overall: Each person got two doses of an mRNA SARS-CoV-2 vaccine, BNT162b2 or mRNA-1273. General study findings and limits: Only 1 of 255 vaccine-induced clones from healthy vaccinees cross-reacted with common cold coronaviruses. In the late period after vaccination, infection- and vaccine-induced clones contracted markedly. Early timepoints after infection were absent, and convalescent patients were few in the study.

TCRdb's copy holds only in-frame clones and misses some; the assay was immunoSEQ multiplex PCR. There are approximately 23,000 clones in the sample; approximately 71% occur only once, and approximately 12% lies in the top ten. Antigen-specific CD4+ T cells expanded by the ViraFEST assay with viral peptide pools were then sequenced. An approximately nine-day culture period preceded the isolation of CD4+ T cells. Having tested negative for nucleocapsid antibodies, the vaccine recipients showed no prior SARS-CoV-2 infection. Worth noting for this clone: Its specificity is unknown.

The sequences come from CD4+ T cells from PBMCs cultured with HCoV-OC43 spike peptides, collected before COVID-19 vaccination. Subset here: HCoV-OC43 spike overlapping peptide pool stimulation. This receptor was obtained from a human donor who received a COVID-19 vaccine.

CDR3 sequence: CSARGNTEAFF. In nucleotides, the CDR3 is TGCAGTGCTAGAGGGAACACTGAAGCTTTCTTT. The V and J genes are TRBV20-1 and TRBJ1-1; D remains unclear. The CDR3 contains 11 residues. Trimming removed 1 base from V and 1 base from J, with 1 base in between. The germline CDR1 and CDR2 sequences are DFQATT and SNEGSKA (reference sequence).